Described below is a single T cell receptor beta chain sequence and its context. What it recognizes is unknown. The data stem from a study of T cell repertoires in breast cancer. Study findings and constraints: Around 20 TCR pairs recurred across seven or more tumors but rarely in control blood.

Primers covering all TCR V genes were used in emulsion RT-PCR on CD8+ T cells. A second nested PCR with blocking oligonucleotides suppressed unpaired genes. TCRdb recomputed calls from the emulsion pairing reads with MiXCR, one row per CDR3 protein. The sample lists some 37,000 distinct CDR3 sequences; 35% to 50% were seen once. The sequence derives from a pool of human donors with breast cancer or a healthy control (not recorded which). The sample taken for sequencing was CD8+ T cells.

The CDR3 DNA is TGCAGTGCTTGGCGGGGGGCCTCCTACGAGCAGTACTTC. Protein product: CSAWRGASYEQYF. This rearrangement joins TRBV20-1 to TRBJ2-7; 8 nucleotides line up with TRBD2. From germline, CDR1 is DFQATT and CDR2 SNEGSKA (reference sequence). V was pared by 5 bases and J by 0 bases, with 3 bases of the junction left unmatched. The CDR3 contains 13 residues.